One and the same sample provided the 22 T cell receptor beta chains below, sequenced in a study of shared clonotypes between healthy human individuals (dated by TCRdb to between 2020 and 2021). Libraries were built with the immunoSEQ multiplex PCR assay. TCRdb obtained this table from immuneACCESS and retained in-frame rearrangements with V and J assigned. These tables miss some clones; where compared with another copy, unresolved V genes account for less than half of the shortfall, and the remainder is unexplained. This sample has 190,000 or so clones in its table, and 66% of those were observed once. About 10% of the sample goes to the ten largest clones. Sequencing input: memory CD4+ T cells sorted from blood. The cell subset or site label of this sample denotes: CD45RA-negative fraction. These receptors all come from a man aged 25-45 years in good health.

This clone came up a few times. For the CDR3, the DNA is TGTGCCAGCACCATGGACCGGACCGGGACTGAAGCTTTCTTT. Amino acids: CASTMDRTGTEAFF. The chain uses TRBV6-6 and TRBJ1-1; D is undetermined. The CDR3 sequence is 14 residues long. Germline-derived CDR1 and CDR2 are MNHNY and SVGAGI (reference sequence). V was cut by 7 bases and J by 5 bases, with 17 bases left in between.

The chain recombines TRBV2 with TRBJ2-1, with D possibly being TRBD2 (6 bases). V gave up 4 bases and J gave up 6 bases, with 10 bases separating them. CDR1 and CDR2 from the germline V gene are SNHLY and FYNNEI. The CDR3 contains 13 residues. The CDR3, as DNA: TGTGCCAGCAGTGGGGAGGCCCGCAATGAGCAGTTCTTC. This translates into CASSGEARNEQFF.

The chain links TRBV5-1 to TRBJ2-2; tentative D call: TRBD2 (5 bases). CDR3 length: 17 amino acids. Trimming took off 6 bases at V and 1 base at J, with 19 bases between the two ends. Germline lookup yields CDR1 SGHRS and CDR2 YFSETQ. The CDR3 is CASTGVQQRKNTGELFF. Here the CDR3 DNA reads TGCGCCAGCACCGGAGTCCAACAGCGGAAGAACACCGGGGAGCTGTTTTTT.

The CDR3 DNA sequence: TGCGCCAGCAGTGAGTCCATCGTAGCGGGAGCGGAGACCCAGTACTTC. This translates into CASSESIVAGAETQYF. This chain links TRBV10-1 with TRBJ2-5, with 9 nucleotides matching TRBD2. CDR1 is WNHNN, CDR2 SYGVQD, per germline (reference sequence). The CDR3 has 16 residues. V lost 0 bases to trimming and J lost 5 bases; unmatched junction nucleotides: 7.

This chain uses TRBV7-4 with TRBJ2-2; maybe TRBD2 (5 bases). V lost 5 bases, J lost 5 bases, and 18 bases lay in between. The CDR3 is 16 residues long. Germline-derived CDR1 and CDR2 are SGHVT and SQSDAQ. The CDR3 protein is CASSPLGITKTGELFF. The CDR3 nucleotides are TGTGCCAGCAGCCCCCTCGGGATAACCAAGACCGGGGAGCTGTTTTTT.

This clone was seen only a few times. The gene calls are TRBV7-2 and TRBJ2-5; TRBD2 aligns across 8 bases. This CDR3 has 15 amino acids. Losses at the gene ends were 5 bases for V and 4 bases for J; bases not matched to a gene: 9. The V gene's germline CDR1 is SGHTA and CDR2 FQGNSA. Here the CDR3 reads CASSASGGPSETQYF. CDR3 DNA sequence: TGTGCCAGCAGCGCCTCGGGAGGGCCCTCAGAGACCCAGTACTTC.

This chain uses TRBV14 with TRBJ1-1; D is uncertain. CDR3 length: 11 amino acids. Germline CDR1 SGHDN, CDR2 FVKESK. Trimming removed 7 bases from V and 8 bases from J, with 11 bases in between. The CDR3 DNA reads as TGTGCCAGCACGGGCAGACCAGAAGCTTTCTTT. Amino acid sequence: CASTGRPEAFF.

This clone was seen repeatedly, ten times or more. This chain connects TRBV2 to TRBJ2-5, with D possibly TRBD2 on 5 matching bases. The CDR3 is 15 residues long. V lost 8 bases to trimming and J lost 5 bases, with 21 bases between them. Germline V CDR1 and CDR2: SNHLY, FYNNEI. The CDR3 spells CASGPQTSVLETQYF. The CDR3 bases are TGTGCCAGCGGCCCGCAAACTAGTGTCCTGGAGACCCAGTACTTC. Variable domain in full (rest from reference TRBV2 and TRBJ2-5): EPEVTQTPSHQVTQMGQEVILRCVPISNHLYFYWYRQILGQKVEFLVSFYNNEISEKSEIFDDQFSVERPDGSNFTLKIRSTKLEDSAMYFCASGPQTSVLETQYFGPGTRLLVL.

This clone was seen more than once but under ten times. This chain connects TRBV5-8 to TRBJ2-7; D is perhaps TRBD2 (6 bases). Trimming shortened V by 0 bases and J by 2 bases, and 12 bases separated the two germline ends. This CDR3 has 15 amino acids. Germline lookup yields CDR1 SGHTS and CDR2 YDEGEE. CDR3 protein: CASSLVGGTAYEQYF. The DNA for the CDR3 is TGTGCCAGCAGCTTGGTGGGGGGAACGGCCTACGAGCAGTACTTC. The complete variable domain, with remaining parts taken from reference TRBV5-8 and TRBJ2-7, reads EAGVTQSPTHLIKTRGQQATLRCSPISGHTSVYWYQQALGLGLQFLLWYDEGEERNRGNFPPRFSGRQFPNYSSELNVNALELEDSALYLCASSLVGGTAYEQYFGPGTRLTVT.

The genes are TRBV7-8 and TRBJ2-2; D might be TRBD2 (6 bases). The V gene's germline CDR1 is SGHVS and CDR2 FQNEAQ. This CDR3 has 16 residues. Trimming pared 1 base from V and 5 bases from J, leaving 14 bases between. DNA of the CDR3: TGTGCCAGCAGCTTAGTGCAGGGACTCCCAACCGGGGAGCTGTTTTTT. Its protein is CASSLVQGLPTGELFF.

The V and J genes are TRBV5-6 and TRBJ2-7; D is possibly TRBD1 (6 bases). This CDR3 is 16 amino acids long. The germline V gene has CDR1 SGHDT and CDR2 YYEEEE. Trimming shortened V by 4 bases and J by 0 bases, and 17 bases separated the two germline ends. CDR3 amino acids: CASSIYRVGSSYEQYF. CDR3 coding DNA: TGTGCCAGCAGCATTTACAGGGTTGGGAGCTCCTACGAGCAGTACTTC. Full variable domain (remainder filled in from reference TRBV5-6 and TRBJ2-7): DAGVTQSPTHLIKTRGQQVTLRCSPKSGHDTVSWYQQALGQGPQFIFQYYEEEERQRGNFPDRFSGHQFPNYSSELNVNALLLGDSALYLCASSIYRVGSSYEQYFGPGTRLTVT.

The chain joins TRBV10-3 to TRBJ2-4, with 7 bases that match TRBD2. V shed 4 bases and J 2 bases; nucleotides not matched to a gene: 5. CDR1 ENHRY and CDR2 SYGVKD come from the germline V gene. The CDR3 contains 15 residues. The CDR3 DNA follows: TGTGCCATCAGTGCGGGGAGGGAGCCCAAAAACATTCAGTACTTC. It yields the protein CAISAGREPKNIQYF.

The chain has TRBV30 and TRBJ1-3, with D possibly matching TRBD1 (6 bases). Looked up from germline, CDR1 is GTSNPN and CDR2 is SVGIG (reference sequence). The CDR3 consists of 15 residues. V was trimmed by 5 bases and J by 0 bases, leaving 14 bases between them. CDR3 nucleotides: TGTGCCTGGTCGGGACACCAAAGCTCTGGAAACACCATATATTTT. Amino acids: CAWSGHQSSGNTIYF.

The rearrangement links TRBV5-1 to TRBJ2-7; possible D gene TRBD2, 5 bases. Trimming removed 0 bases from V and 2 bases from J, with 12 bases in between. The CDR3 contains 15 residues. Germline CDR1 is SGHRS and CDR2 is YFSETQ. CDR3 loop: CASSLDGMVTYEQYF. Written as DNA, the CDR3 is TGCGCCAGCAGCTTGGACGGGATGGTTACCTACGAGCAGTACTTC.

This clone came up once. The chain combines TRBV27 with TRBJ1-2; 7 bases are shared with TRBD1. The junction had 9 bases not matched to a gene; V was cut back by 3 bases and J by 8 bases. The CDR3 sequence is 14 residues long. CDR1 MNHEY and CDR2 SMNVEV come from the germline V gene (reference sequence). The CDR3 DNA sequence: TGTGCCAGCAGTTTCGATAACAGACAGGGAGGCTACACCTTC. This translates into CASSFDNRQGGYTF.

This clone was detected only a few times. The V call is TRBV10-2, the J call TRBJ1-1; D is uncertain. Per germline, CDR1 WSHSY and CDR2 SAAADI. Trimming left V 3 bases short and J 5 bases short, with 13 bases between. This CDR3 spans 14 amino acids. Written as DNA, the CDR3 is TGCGCCAGCAGTGACAGACGGCGGGCGACTGAAGCTTTCTTT. It is translated as CASSDRRRATEAFF.

This clone was counted many times. This chain uses TRBV4-3 with TRBJ2-3, with 7 bases lining up with TRBD2. The CDR3 loop spans 16 amino acids. CDR1 and CDR2 (germline): LGHNA, YSLEER. Trimming took 4 bases from V and 1 from J; bases not matched to a gene: 8. The CDR3 protein is CASSPKLAPRTDTQYF. In DNA form, the CDR3 reads TGCGCCAGCAGCCCCAAACTAGCGCCTCGCACAGATACGCAGTATTTT.

The V gene is TRBV29-1, the J gene TRBJ1-5, with a tentative D call TRBD1 (6 bases). This CDR3 spans 14 amino acids. Trimming took 7 bases from V and 3 from J, leaving 16 bases between them. Germline V gene sequence: CDR1 SQVTM, CDR2 ANQGSEA. As DNA, the CDR3 is TGCAGCGCCGGGGCGGCAGGGGTCAATCAGCCCCAGCATTTT. Its translation: CSAGAAGVNQPQHF.

This rearrangement joins TRBV27 to TRBJ2-3; D is possibly TRBD1 (5 bases). The V end lost 4 bases, the J end lost 3 bases, and 11 bases lay between the germline ends. CDR1 and CDR2 from the germline V gene are MNHEY and SMNVEV (reference sequence). This CDR3 has 14 residues. CDR3 in amino acids: CASSWGRFTDTQYF. In nucleotides, the CDR3 is TGTGCCAGCAGTTGGGGCCGCTTTACAGATACGCAGTATTTT.

The rearrangement links TRBV5-6 to TRBJ2-7; the D call may be TRBD1 or TRBD2 (5 bases each). The CDR3 runs 16 residues. The germline V gene has CDR1 SGHDT and CDR2 YYEEEE. Trimming cost V 3 bases and J 4 bases, with 20 bases left between them. CDR3 in amino acids: CASSWGPGPGSYEQYF. DNA for the CDR3: TGTGCCAGCAGCTGGGGTCCGGGGCCCGGGTCTTACGAGCAGTACTTC.

The rearrangement uses TRBV15 and TRBJ2-3; a possible D gene is TRBD2 (6 bases). CDR1 is LNHNV, CDR2 YYDKDF, per germline (reference sequence). The CDR3 sequence is 18 residues long. V lost 1 base and J 0 bases, leaving 17 bases between the germline ends. CDR3 loop: CATSRGSAAGTSTDTQYF. The CDR3, as DNA: TGTGCCACCAGCAGAGGCTCGGCCGCGGGGACTAGCACAGATACGCAGTATTTT.

The chain employs TRBV4-3 and TRBJ2-4; 9 nucleotides agree with TRBD1. J lost 6 bases, V lost 0 bases, and 0 bases had no gene match. CDR3 length: 14 amino acids. Germline lookup yields CDR1 LGHNA and CDR2 YSLEER. The CDR3 here is CASSQEGQGNIQYF. CDR3 coding DNA: TGCGCCAGCAGCCAAGAGGGACAGGGAAACATTCAGTACTTC.